These 21 T cell receptor beta chains share one sample of origin, sequenced in a study of control samples from healthy donors and cancer patients. The method was immunoSEQ multiplex PCR; TCRdb's version includes in-frame clones alone and lacks a portion of them. The table records approximately 120,000 clones, about 90% of them present only once. The sequenced sample consisted of blood. The receptors originated from a man aged 18 to 30 in good health.

The chain has TRBV2 and TRBJ2-7; 7 positions match TRBD2. Germline V lookup: CDR1 SNHLY, CDR2 FYNNEI. V lost 6 bases and J lost 0; bases outside the gene matches: 11. This CDR3 contains 16 residues. CDR3 coding DNA: TGTGCCAGCAGGGGCCCTCCCGGCGGGAGCTCCTACGAGCAGTACTTC. The encoded protein is CASRGPPGGSSYEQYF.

This clone was found once. The chain combines TRBV6-2 or TRBV6-3 with TRBJ2-3, with D perhaps TRBD2 (6 bases). V gave up 2 bases and J gave up 2 bases, with 11 bases separating them. The germline V gene has CDR1 MNHEY and CDR2 SVGEGT. The CDR3 loop spans 15 amino acids. CDR3 loop: CASSYATSYTDTQYF. The CDR3 region has the DNA TGTGCCAGCAGTTACGCGACTAGTTACACAGATACGCAGTATTTT.

The rearrangement uses TRBV28 and TRBJ2-2; tentative D call: TRBD2 (6 bases). This CDR3 spans 16 amino acids. Per germline, CDR1 MDHEN and CDR2 SYDVKM. Trimming pared 2 bases from V and 5 bases from J, leaving 15 bases between. Here the CDR3 reads CASSLGGTMGTGELFF. The CDR3 DNA reads as TGTGCCAGCAGTTTAGGAGGGACCATGGGGACCGGGGAGCTGTTTTTT.

As for this clone: Its ends do not fully match the called genes, so a read error is possible. This chain joins TRBV7-9 and TRBJ2-5; 7 nucleotides agree with TRBD1. CDR3 size: 13 residues. The germline V gene encodes CDR1 SEHNR and CDR2 FQNEAQ (reference sequence). CDR3 DNA: TGTGCCAGTCACACAGGGGACCAGGAGACCCAGTACTTC. It encodes CASHTGDQETQYF.

The chain uses TRBV19 and TRBJ1-2; no clear D gene. Trimming left V 0 bases short and J 8 bases short, with 13 bases between. The germline CDR1 and CDR2 sequences are LNHDA and SQIVND (reference sequence). The CDR3 is 14 residues long. The CDR3 spells CASSIDQIRRGYTF. The CDR3 nucleotides are TGTGCCAGTAGTATAGATCAAATCAGACGGGGCTACACCTTC.

This clone was counted a few times. CDR3 nucleotide sequence: TGTGCCAGCAGTTTTGGAACTCCTACCGTCCCCTACGAGCAGTACTTC. This encodes CASSFGTPTVPYEQYF. The rearrangement uses TRBV28 and TRBJ2-7; no clear D gene. The V end was cut by 3 bases, the J end by 2 bases, with 17 bases between. CDR3 length: 16 amino acids. Germline V CDR1 and CDR2: MDHEN, SYDVKM.

The genes are TRBV7-8 and TRBJ2-7, with 14 nucleotides matching TRBD2. Germline CDR1 SGHVS, CDR2 FQNEAQ. This CDR3 has 15 residues. Germline trimming cut 5 bases from V and 4 bases from J; bases unmatched to any gene: 4. The CDR3 is CASSPRLAGGYEQYF. CDR3 nucleotides: TGTGCCAGCAGCCCCCGACTAGCGGGAGGGTACGAGCAGTACTTC.

V gene TRBV30 combines with J gene TRBJ1-1; D uncertain. Germline V lookup: CDR1 GTSNPN, CDR2 SVGIG (reference sequence). V lost 0 bases, J lost 8 bases, and 7 bases lay in between. The CDR3 contains 11 residues. In DNA form, the CDR3 reads TGTGCCTGGAGTGTACTTGGAGAAGCTTTCTTT. Amino acid sequence: CAWSVLGEAFF.

The chain links TRBV5-5 to TRBJ2-1, with TRBD1 as a possible D gene (5 bases). Germline CDR1 and CDR2: SGHKS and YYEKEE (reference sequence). This CDR3 spans 15 amino acids. Between the trimmed V and J ends, which lost 0 bases and 7 bases, there was a span of 14 bases. CDR3 nucleotides: TGTGCCAGCAGCTTGGTGACAGCGATTGGGAATGAGCAGTTCTTC. Amino acid sequence: CASSLVTAIGNEQFF.

The V gene is TRBV7-9, the J gene TRBJ2-1; D gene unclear. Germline CDR1 SEHNR, CDR2 FQNEAQ (reference sequence). The V gene lost 1 base and the J gene lost 10 bases, with 8 bases spanning the gap. CDR3 size: 12 residues. CDR3 in DNA: TGTGCCAGCAGCTTAGATGGTAACGAGCAGTTCTTC. As protein: CASSLDGNEQFF.

The rearrangement joins TRBV5-1 to TRBJ1-4; maybe TRBD1 (5 bases). CDR1 and CDR2 (germline): SGHRS, YFSETQ. V shed 3 bases and J shed 12 bases, with 18 bases lying between them. The CDR3 sequence is 14 residues long. The CDR3 is CASSWEDTRGELFF. The CDR3 nucleotides read TGCGCCAGCAGCTGGGAGGACACACGGGGTGAACTGTTTTTT.

The V call is TRBV5-1, the J call TRBJ2-5; D gene uncertain. This CDR3 has 13 residues. V was pared by 4 bases and J by 4 bases, with 11 bases between. CDR1 is SGHRS and CDR2 is YFSETQ in the germline V gene. CDR3 in amino acids: CASSPVGTETQYF. CDR3 in DNA: TGCGCCAGCAGCCCGGTGGGAACAGAGACCCAGTACTTC.

The chain uses TRBV19 and TRBJ1-4, with D hard to call. With 6 bases removed from V and 10 bases from J, the gap between germline ends came to 12 bases. Germline V gene data show CDR1 as LNHDA and CDR2 as SQIVND (reference sequence). The CDR3 is 12 residues long. The CDR3 DNA reads as TGTGCCAGTAGCACCCTCGACGGAAAACTGTTTTTT. This translates into CASSTLDGKLFF.

The V and J genes are TRBV6-1 and TRBJ2-7; 11 nucleotides line up with TRBD2. V lost 4 bases, J lost 0 bases, and 8 bases stayed unmatched. CDR1 MNHNS and CDR2 SASEGT come from the germline V gene. This CDR3 is 17 amino acids long. The CDR3 loop is CASSGTSGPRSSYEQYF. The CDR3 coding sequence is TGTGCCAGCAGTGGGACTAGCGGGCCTAGGAGCTCCTACGAGCAGTACTTC.

The chain combines TRBV27 with TRBJ1-2; possible D gene TRBD1, 5 bases. Germline V gives CDR1 MNHEY, CDR2 SMNVEV (reference sequence). CDR3 length equals 12 residues. The germline V and J ends were trimmed by 6 bases and 7 bases, with 12 bases remaining between them. CDR3 sequence: CASSSPRGGYTF. Here the CDR3 DNA reads TGTGCCAGCAGCTCACCAAGGGGTGGCTACACCTTC.

J is TRBJ1-4 and V is TRBV25-1; tentative D call: TRBD1 (6 bases). The ends were cut back, 3 bases at V and 5 bases at J, with 13 bases in the middle. Germline V lookup: CDR1 MGHDK, CDR2 SYGVNS. CDR3 size: 15 residues. For the CDR3, the DNA is TGTGCCAGCAGTGATATGGACAGACTGAATGAAAAACTGTTTTTT. Its translation: CASSDMDRLNEKLFF.

This chain connects TRBV6-5 to TRBJ2-1, with D unclear. The CDR3 contains 13 residues. Trimming removed 0 bases at V and 7 bases at J, with 7 bases between. Per germline, CDR1 MNHEY and CDR2 SVGAGI. CDR3 DNA: TGTGCCAGCAGTTACTCAGGTCTGAATGAGCAGTTCTTC. It codes for CASSYSGLNEQFF.

This sequence joins TRBV28 and TRBJ1-2; D is unresolved. The CDR3 contains 13 residues. V was shortened by 3 bases and J by 6 bases, with 11 bases between the two germline ends. Per germline, CDR1 MDHEN and CDR2 SYDVKM. The CDR3 DNA sequence: TGTGCCAGCAGTTTTAGGGCAGGACATGGCTACACCTTC. Protein product: CASSFRAGHGYTF.

The chain couples TRBV5-6 to TRBJ1-1, with D possibly matching TRBD1 (5 bases). Deletions cut 4 bases from V and 4 bases from J, with 11 bases between. The CDR3 spans 13 residues. The V gene's germline CDR1 is SGHDT and CDR2 YYEEEE. CDR3 nucleotide sequence: TGTGCCAGCAGCGCCCCCGGGGGCACTGAAGCTTTCTTT. Encoded protein: CASSAPGGTEAFF.

The rearrangement links TRBV6-1 to TRBJ1-5; the D is unclear. V was cut by 1 base and J by 5 bases, with 12 bases left in between. The CDR3 length is 15 residues. Germline V lookup: CDR1 MNHNS, CDR2 SASEGT. Here the CDR3 DNA reads TGTGCCAGCAGTGAAGTGTGGGGAAGCGATCAGCCCCAGCATTTT. It encodes CASSEVWGSDQPQHF.

In its sample, this clone was seen a few times. V is TRBV14 and J is TRBJ2-3; 7 bases agree with TRBD1. There are 17 residues in the CDR3. J lost 6 bases, V lost 3 bases, and 15 bases had no gene match. Per the germline V gene, CDR1 is SGHDN and CDR2 is FVKESK. In DNA, the CDR3 is TGTGCCAGCAGCCACACCATTGACAGGGCTTGGGGGGATACGCAGTATTTT. This codes for CASSHTIDRAWGDTQYF.